These 27 T cell receptor beta chains share one sample of origin, sequenced in a study of blood T cell repertoires in COVID-19. Sequencing was performed with immunoSEQ multiplex PCR; in TCRdb, only in-frame clones are kept and a portion is missing. Altogether about 200,000 clones are present, approximately 81% being singletons, with the ten largest covering roughly 4.5%. The sample comprised peripheral blood. These receptors all come from an elderly woman with acute or convalescent COVID-19.

This chain links TRBV6-2 or TRBV6-3 with TRBJ2-1, with D possibly TRBD2 on 5 matching bases. The CDR3 contains 16 residues. The germline gives CDR1 MNHEY, CDR2 SVGEGT. Trimming cost V 1 base and J 6 bases, with 16 bases left between them. The CDR3 is CASSYLGREYGNEQFF. For the CDR3, the DNA is TGTGCCAGCAGTTACTTGGGGAGAGAGTATGGCAATGAGCAGTTCTTC.

The V and J genes are TRBV7-8 and TRBJ1-5; D perhaps matches TRBD1 (5 bases). Germline V gene sequence: CDR1 SGHVS, CDR2 FQNEAQ. The CDR3 totals 15 residues. The V gene lost 4 bases and the J gene lost 9 bases, with 19 bases spanning the gap. Here the CDR3 DNA reads TGTGCCAGCAGCTACGGGGGTGGGTTTTGGGGGCCCCAGCATTTT. Translated, it gives CASSYGGGFWGPQHF.

The chain is built from TRBV6-5 and TRBJ1-5, with D hard to call. CDR3 size: 15 residues. In germline, CDR1 is MNHEY, CDR2 SVGAGI. V was pared by 0 bases and J by 0 bases, with 6 bases between. The CDR3 is CASSYSGGSNQPQHF. The CDR3 DNA reads TGTGCCAGCAGTTACTCGGGAGGTAGCAATCAGCCCCAGCATTTT.

This clone was seen once. The chain couples TRBV6-5 to TRBJ2-1, with no clear D. V was pared by 6 bases and J by 0 bases, with 6 bases between. This CDR3 comprises 13 residues. Germline V lookup: CDR1 MNHEY, CDR2 SVGAGI. The CDR3: CASSESSYNEQFF. CDR3 DNA: TGTGCCAGCAGCGAGAGCTCCTACAATGAGCAGTTCTTC.

This clone is a singleton in its sample. The CDR3 DNA reads as TGTGCCAGCAGTTACTCGATTGCAGATTTCTATGGCTACACCTTC. Encoded protein: CASSYSIADFYGYTF. The chain carries TRBV6-5 and TRBJ1-2; no reliable D call. Germline lookup yields CDR1 MNHEY and CDR2 SVGAGI. This CDR3 comprises 15 residues. Deletions cut 0 bases from V and 4 bases from J, with 12 bases between.

V is TRBV6-2 or TRBV6-3 and J is TRBJ2-1; 11 bases line up with TRBD2. The CDR3 contains 16 residues. The ends lost 4 bases at V and 4 bases at J; junction bases unmatched: 6. Germline V gene lookup returns CDR1 MNHEY and CDR2 SVGEGT. This chain's CDR3 is CASSSRTSGLYNEQFF. The CDR3 DNA is TGTGCCAGCAGTTCCCGGACTAGCGGGTTATACAATGAGCAGTTCTTC.

J is TRBJ2-3 and V is TRBV7-2; 14 bases line up with TRBD2. Germline CDR1 and CDR2: SGHTA and FQGNSA. The V and J ends lost 7 bases and 4 bases, in that order; junction bases with no gene match: 7. The CDR3 contains 16 residues. The CDR3 DNA sequence: TGTGCCAGCACCCTTGGACTAGCGGGAGGAGCAGATACGCAGTATTTT. This codes for CASTLGLAGGADTQYF. The whole variable domain, remainder taken from reference TRBV7-2 and TRBJ2-3, is GAGVSQSPSNKVTEKGKDVELRCDPISGHTALYWYRQSLGQGLEFLIYFQGNSAPDKSGLPSDRFSAERTGGSVSTLTIQRTQQEDSAVYLCASTLGLAGGADTQYFGPGTRLTVL.

The rearrangement uses TRBV15 and TRBJ2-2; possibly TRBD2 for D (7 bases). The CDR3 sequence is 15 residues long. Trimming pared 3 bases from V and 6 bases from J, leaving 14 bases between. Germline values: CDR1 LNHNV, CDR2 YYDKDF (reference sequence). CDR3 sequence reads: CATSSVTGRAGELFF. The CDR3 DNA sequence: TGTGCCACCAGCAGTGTCACAGGGAGGGCCGGGGAGCTGTTTTTT.

This clone came up a few times. The rearrangement links TRBV6-2 or TRBV6-3 to TRBJ2-4; 9 bases align to TRBD1. CDR1 and CDR2 (germline): MNHEY, SVGEGT. This CDR3 spans 20 amino acids. V shed 2 bases, J shed 0 bases, and the junction held 14 bases outside the gene matches. The CDR3 region has the DNA TGTGCCAGCAGTTACCTTCCGGGACAGGGCAATCCTCTAGCCAAAAACATTCAGTACTTC. It codes for CASSYLPGQGNPLAKNIQYF.

The chain recombines TRBV24-1 with TRBJ2-5; TRBD2 agrees at 8 bases. The CDR3 runs to 14 residues. Germline lookup yields CDR1 KGHDR and CDR2 SFDVKD. V gave up 5 bases and J gave up 5 bases; unmatched junction bases: 6. The CDR3 reads CATSASGREETQYF. Here the CDR3 DNA reads TGTGCCACCAGTGCCAGCGGGAGAGAGGAGACCCAGTACTTC.

This clone was found a few times. The rearrangement links TRBV28 to TRBJ1-2; 11 bases are shared with TRBD1. Per germline, CDR1 MDHEN and CDR2 SYDVKM. V lost 2 bases, J lost 13 bases, and 6 bases stayed unmatched. The CDR3 extends over 13 amino acids. The CDR3 protein is CASSLGQGARFTF. As DNA, the CDR3 is TGTGCCAGCAGTTTAGGACAGGGGGCGAGGTTCACCTTC.

This clone is a singleton in its sample. The chain couples TRBV28 to TRBJ1-6, with 8 bases fitting TRBD1. J was trimmed by 0 bases and V by 7 bases; bases with no gene match: 5. From germline, CDR1 is MDHEN and CDR2 SYDVKM. CDR3 length equals 16 residues. The CDR3 reads CASIWTGSSYNSPLHF. CDR3 nucleotide sequence: TGTGCCAGCATCTGGACAGGGAGCTCCTATAATTCACCCCTCCACTTT.

V gene TRBV7-8 combines with J gene TRBJ1-5; tentative D call: TRBD1 (5 bases). Trimming took off 2 bases at V and 4 bases at J, with 12 bases between the two ends. The germline gives CDR1 SGHVS, CDR2 FQNEAQ. The CDR3 is 15 amino acids. CDR3 protein: CASSLLSSGNQPQHF. The CDR3 DNA is TGTGCCAGCAGCTTACTCTCATCAGGGAATCAGCCCCAGCATTTT.

This chain connects TRBV9 to TRBJ1-3, with 7 bases identical to TRBD1. CDR1 is SGDLS and CDR2 is YYNGEE in the germline V gene. The CDR3 has 17 amino acids. Trimming cost V 4 bases and J 0 bases; bases outside gene matches: 10. The CDR3: CASSPGSGQSSGNTIYF. CDR3 coding DNA: TGTGCCAGCAGCCCCGGCTCGGGACAGAGCTCTGGAAACACCATATATTTT.

The chain couples TRBV21-1 to TRBJ2-1; the table names TRBD2, a call not compared with the DNA. TRBV21-1 is an annotated pseudogene. The CDR3 is made up of 14 amino acids. This CDR3 is CASSKWEEYNEQFF. In DNA form, the CDR3 reads TGTGCCAGCAGCAAGTGGGAGGAATACAATGAGCAGTTCTTC.

This clone was counted once. The chain uses TRBV4-3 and TRBJ2-2; D is ambiguous. The CDR3 loop spans 17 amino acids. V lost 1 base to trimming and J lost 1 base, with 13 bases between them. Germline CDR1 is LGHNA and CDR2 is YSLEER. CDR3 DNA sequence: TGCGCCAGCAGCCAAGTCTCCGGCAGAGGGAACACCGGGGAGCTGTTTTTT. This translates into CASSQVSGRGNTGELFF.

The V gene is TRBV7-9, the J gene TRBJ1-1; a possible D gene is TRBD1 (5 bases). CDR3 length equals 11 residues. Germline V gene data show CDR1 as SEHNR and CDR2 as FQNEAQ (reference sequence). Trimming pared 3 bases from V and 11 bases from J, leaving 10 bases between. CDR3: CASSLKGAAFF. CDR3 nucleotides: TGTGCCAGCAGCTTGAAAGGGGCGGCTTTCTTT.

This clone was detected a few times. This chain joins TRBV11-2 and TRBJ1-4; D is ambiguous. From germline, CDR1 is SGHAT and CDR2 FQNNGV. V was trimmed by 5 bases and J by 0 bases, leaving 10 bases between them. This CDR3 comprises 15 residues. The CDR3 DNA reads as TGTGCCAGCAGCCTAGTGAGTGCAACTAATGAAAAACTGTTTTTT. This gives the protein CASSLVSATNEKLFF.

The chain is built from TRBV4-3 and TRBJ1-1, with 7 bases aligning to TRBD1. The CDR3 loop spans 14 amino acids. The V segment lost 3 bases and the J segment 5 bases; nucleotides outside the gene matches: 6. Germline V lookup: CDR1 LGHNA, CDR2 YSLEER. CDR3 in DNA: TGCGCCAGCAGCCATGCGGGACAGTCTACTGAAGCTTTCTTT. It specifies CASSHAGQSTEAFF.

The chain employs TRBV7-2 and TRBJ1-3; D gene ambiguous. With 2 bases removed from V and 3 bases from J, the gap between germline ends came to 2 bases. The germline gives CDR1 SGHTA, CDR2 FQGNSA. This CDR3 is 12 amino acids long. The CDR3 DNA is TGTGCCAGCAGCTTACTTGGAAACACCATATATTTT. This gives the protein CASSLLGNTIYF.

The rearrangement joins TRBV30 to TRBJ1-4; D is possibly TRBD1 (5 bases). V gave up 4 bases and J gave up 6 bases, with 12 bases separating them. CDR1 and CDR2 from the germline V gene are GTSNPN and SVGIG (reference sequence). The CDR3 is made up of 13 amino acids. Here the CDR3 reads CAWTRQNYEKLFF. The CDR3 DNA follows: TGTGCCTGGACCCGACAGAACTATGAAAAACTGTTTTTT. The full variable domain, completed using reference TRBV30 and TRBJ1-4, is SQTIHQWPATLVQPVGSPLSLECTVEGTSNPNLYWYRQAAGRGLQLLFYSVGIGQISSEVPQNLSASRPQDRQFILSSKKLLLSDSGFYLCAWTRQNYEKLFFGSGTQLSVL.

This sequence joins TRBV2 and TRBJ2-3, with 7 positions matching TRBD1. Germline V lookup: CDR1 SNHLY, CDR2 FYNNEI. This CDR3 has 14 amino acids. Losses at the gene ends were 10 bases for V and 6 bases for J; bases not matched to a gene: 13. The CDR3 region is CATRQGEMRDTQYF. The CDR3, as DNA: TGTGCCACCAGACAGGGAGAGATGAGGGATACGCAGTATTTT.

This chain uses TRBV27 with TRBJ1-2; D might be TRBD1 (5 bases). This CDR3 spans 15 amino acids. Trimming pared 2 bases from V and 5 bases from J, leaving 15 bases between. In germline, CDR1 is MNHEY, CDR2 SMNVEV (reference sequence). CDR3 nucleotide sequence: TGTGCCAGCAGTTTAACGTGGGGCGCCCCGTATGGCTACACCTTC. Translating gives CASSLTWGAPYGYTF.

The J gene is TRBJ2-1, the V gene TRBV7-9, with TRBD2 matching over 16 bases. The CDR3 consists of 15 residues. With V trimmed by 6 bases and J by 10 bases, 6 bases remained unmatched. CDR1 is SEHNR and CDR2 is FQNEAQ in the germline V gene (reference sequence). The CDR3 nucleotides are TGTGCCAGCAGTAATCCGGGACTAGCGGGAGGGGAGCAGTTCTTC. Protein sequence: CASSNPGLAGGEQFF.

The rearrangement links TRBV5-1 to TRBJ2-5; 12 bases are a match to TRBD2. The J segment lost 4 bases and the V segment lost 0 bases, leaving 1 base of the junction unmatched. Germline V gene sequence: CDR1 SGHRS, CDR2 YFSETQ. CDR3 length equals 15 residues. CDR3 sequence: CASSLGTSGVETQYF. CDR3 DNA: TGCGCCAGCAGCTTGGGGACTAGCGGGGTAGAGACCCAGTACTTC.

This clone was seen once. The rearrangement links TRBV27 to TRBJ2-1; no clear D gene. Germline V gene data show CDR1 as MNHEY and CDR2 as SMNVEV (reference sequence). The V gene lost 0 bases and the J gene lost 0 bases, with 9 bases spanning the gap. The CDR3 is made up of 16 amino acids. The CDR3 DNA reads TGTGCCAGCAGTTTATCGTCTGTAAACTCCTACAATGAGCAGTTCTTC. Translated: CASSLSSVNSYNEQFF.

The J gene is TRBJ2-1, the V gene TRBV2, with TRBD2 as a possible D gene (5 bases). Per germline, CDR1 SNHLY and CDR2 FYNNEI. V lost 2 bases, J lost 11 bases, and 16 bases lay in between. This CDR3 comprises 14 residues. CDR3 in amino acids: CASSELAPPGKQFF. The CDR3, as DNA: TGTGCCAGCAGTGAATTAGCGCCCCCCGGCAAGCAGTTCTTC.